What follows are 8 T cell receptor beta chains derived from one specimen sequenced in a study of T cell repertoires in cytomegalovirus infection. TCRdb analysed the reads with MiXCR anew, one entry per CDR3 protein. The sample carries about 600,000 distinct CDR3 sequences, 24% recorded once. Sequencing was done on a sample of CD8+ T cells from PBMCs. The source of these receptors is a human donor in good health (CMV status not recorded). Some clones in this sample may be carry-over from other donors' samples.

The chain carries TRBV28 and TRBJ1-6; D remains ambiguous. V was clipped by 5 bases and J by 7 bases, with 12 bases between them. The CDR3 runs to 14 residues. Germline V CDR1 and CDR2: MDHEN, SYDVKM. The chain's CDR3 is CASSPWALNSPLHF. The DNA of the CDR3 is TGTGCCAGCAGTCCTTGGGCCCTGAATTCACCCCTCCACTTT.

This clonotype appeared a few times. The chain is built from TRBV7-9 and TRBJ1-2; 9 nucleotides match TRBD1. The CDR3 is made up of 15 amino acids. Per the germline V gene, CDR1 is SEHNR and CDR2 is FQNEAQ (reference sequence). The V gene end was trimmed by 5 bases and the J gene end by 4 bases; junction bases not matched to a gene: 8. CDR3 nucleotide sequence: TGTGCCAGCAGCCTCTCGGGACAGGGCTTCTATGGCTACACCTTC. Translating it yields CASSLSGQGFYGYTF. Variable domain in full (rest from reference TRBV7-9 and TRBJ1-2): DTGVSQNPRHKITKRGQNVTFRCDPISEHNRLYWYRQTLGQGPEFLTYFQNEAQLEKSRLLSDRFSAERPKGSFSTLEIQRTEQGDSAMYLCASSLSGQGFYGYTFGSGTRLTVV.

This clonotype was counted a few times. The genes are TRBV10-3 and TRBJ2-3; perhaps TRBD2 as D (5 bases). The germline V and J ends were trimmed by 8 bases and 3 bases, with 12 bases remaining between them. Germline V gene lookup returns CDR1 ENHRY and CDR2 SYGVKD. The CDR3 has 13 residues. CDR3 sequence: CAIYSERTDTQYF. CDR3 bases: TGTGCCATCTATAGCGAAAGGACAGATACGCAGTATTTT.

This clonotype was counted at least ten times. The chain links TRBV20-1 to TRBJ1-2; TRBD1 matches at 8 bases. The CDR3 totals 14 residues. V lost 4 bases to trimming and J lost 4 bases; unmatched junction nucleotides: 8. Germline lookup yields CDR1 DFQATT and CDR2 SNEGSKA (reference sequence). CDR3 protein: CSAIGQGLSYGYTF. The CDR3 nucleotides are TGCAGTGCTATCGGACAGGGATTATCCTATGGCTACACCTTC.

This sequence joins TRBV27 and TRBJ2-1, with TRBD1 as a possible D gene (5 bases). Germline V lookup: CDR1 MNHEY, CDR2 SMNVEV (reference sequence). Trimming stripped 2 bases from V and 5 bases from J, with 16 bases between. There are 16 residues in the CDR3. The CDR3: CASSLNQGAINNEQFF. CDR3 DNA: TGTGCCAGCAGTTTAAATCAAGGGGCTATCAACAATGAGCAGTTCTTC.

This clonotype was counted only a few times. The gene calls are TRBV7-2 and TRBJ2-5; D could derive from TRBD1 or TRBD2 (5 bases each). CDR3 length: 15 amino acids. Trimming left V 1 base short and J 4 bases short, with 13 bases between. Germline lookup yields CDR1 SGHTA and CDR2 FQGNSA. DNA for the CDR3: TGTGCCAGCAGCTTAGTGGTATTTGGGACAGAGACCCAGTACTTC. Protein sequence: CASSLVVFGTETQYF.

This clonotype was seen a handful of times. The rearrangement uses TRBV28 and TRBJ2-3; 8 bases are a match to TRBD2. Trimming at V came to 4 bases and at J to 3 bases, leaving 9 bases not matched to a gene. CDR1 is MDHEN and CDR2 is SYDVKM in the germline V gene. The CDR3 contains 16 residues. The CDR3 DNA sequence: TGTGCCAGCAGTTCCGTGGGACTAGGAAGGACAGATACGCAGTATTTT. The encoded protein is CASSSVGLGRTDTQYF.

This clonotype occurred a few times. V is TRBV28 and J is TRBJ2-1; D is uncertain. Germline CDR1 reads MDHEN; CDR2 reads SYDVKM. There are 15 residues in the CDR3. Trimming stripped 5 bases from V and 3 bases from J, with 14 bases between. CDR3 protein: CASSPYPDDYNEQFF. For the CDR3, the DNA is TGTGCCAGCAGTCCCTATCCGGACGACTACAATGAGCAGTTCTTC.